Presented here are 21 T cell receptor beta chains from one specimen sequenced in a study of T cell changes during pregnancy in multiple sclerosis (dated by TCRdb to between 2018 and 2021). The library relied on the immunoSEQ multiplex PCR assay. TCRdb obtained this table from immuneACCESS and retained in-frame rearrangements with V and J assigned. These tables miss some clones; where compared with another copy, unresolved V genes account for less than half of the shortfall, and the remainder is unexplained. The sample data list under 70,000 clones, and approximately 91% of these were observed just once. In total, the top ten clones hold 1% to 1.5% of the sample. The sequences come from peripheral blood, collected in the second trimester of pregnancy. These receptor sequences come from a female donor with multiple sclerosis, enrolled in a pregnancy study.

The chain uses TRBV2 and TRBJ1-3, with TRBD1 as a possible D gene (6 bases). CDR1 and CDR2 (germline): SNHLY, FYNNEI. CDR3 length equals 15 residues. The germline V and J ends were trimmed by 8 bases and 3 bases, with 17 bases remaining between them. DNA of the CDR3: TGTGCCAGCGTCTTCGGGGGGGCTGATGGAAACACCATATATTTT. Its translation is CASVFGGADGNTIYF.

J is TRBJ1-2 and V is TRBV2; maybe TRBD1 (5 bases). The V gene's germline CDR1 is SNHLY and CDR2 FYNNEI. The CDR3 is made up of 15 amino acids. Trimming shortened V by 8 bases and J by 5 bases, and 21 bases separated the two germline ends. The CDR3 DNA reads TGTGCCAGCCTACCCAGACAGACGCCGGCTTATGGCTACACCTTC. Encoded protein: CASLPRQTPAYGYTF.

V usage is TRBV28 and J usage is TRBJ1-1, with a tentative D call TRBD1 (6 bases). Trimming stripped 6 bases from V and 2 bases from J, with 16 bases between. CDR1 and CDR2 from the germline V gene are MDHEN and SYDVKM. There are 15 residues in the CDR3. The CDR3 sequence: CASRTIDRLNTEAFF. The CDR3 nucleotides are TGTGCCAGCAGGACAATCGACAGGTTAAACACTGAAGCTTTCTTT.

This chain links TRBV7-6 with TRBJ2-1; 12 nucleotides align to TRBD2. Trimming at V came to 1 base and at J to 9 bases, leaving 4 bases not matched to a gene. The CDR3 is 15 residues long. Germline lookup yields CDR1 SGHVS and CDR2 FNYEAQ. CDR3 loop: CASSLGTSGEGEQFF. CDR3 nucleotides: TGTGCCAGCAGCTTAGGGACTAGCGGGGAGGGTGAGCAGTTCTTC. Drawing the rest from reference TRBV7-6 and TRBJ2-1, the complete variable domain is GAGVSQSPRYKVTKRGQDVALRCDPISGHVSLYWYRQALGQGPEFLTYFNYEAQQDKSGLPNDRFSAERPEGSISTLTIQRTEQRDSAMYRCASSLGTSGEGEQFFGPGTRLTVL.

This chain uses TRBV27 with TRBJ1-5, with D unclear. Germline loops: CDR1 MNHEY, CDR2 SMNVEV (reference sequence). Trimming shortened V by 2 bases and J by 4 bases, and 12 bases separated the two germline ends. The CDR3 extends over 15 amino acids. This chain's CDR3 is CASSLRGMWNQPQHF. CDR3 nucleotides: TGTGCCAGCAGTTTACGGGGTATGTGGAATCAGCCCCAGCATTTT.

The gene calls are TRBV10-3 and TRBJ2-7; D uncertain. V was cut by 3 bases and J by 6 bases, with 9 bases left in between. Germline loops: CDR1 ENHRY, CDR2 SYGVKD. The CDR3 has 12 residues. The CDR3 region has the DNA TGTGCCATCAGTGAATACTCGGGCGAGCAGTACTTC. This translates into CAISEYSGEQYF.

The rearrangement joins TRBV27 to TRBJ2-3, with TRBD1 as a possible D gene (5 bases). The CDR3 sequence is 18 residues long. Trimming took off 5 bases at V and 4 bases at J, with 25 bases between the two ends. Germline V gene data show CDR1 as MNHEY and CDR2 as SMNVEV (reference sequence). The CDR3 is CASSRILRQWVGADTQYF. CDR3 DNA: TGTGCCAGCAGTCGCATACTGAGGCAATGGGTAGGGGCAGATACGCAGTATTTT.

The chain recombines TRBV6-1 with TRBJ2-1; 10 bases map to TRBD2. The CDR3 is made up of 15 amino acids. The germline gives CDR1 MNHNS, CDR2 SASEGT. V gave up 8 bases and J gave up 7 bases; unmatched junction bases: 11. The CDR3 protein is CASAFRASGGNEQFF. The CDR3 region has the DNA TGTGCCAGCGCATTCCGGGCTAGCGGGGGTAATGAGCAGTTCTTC.

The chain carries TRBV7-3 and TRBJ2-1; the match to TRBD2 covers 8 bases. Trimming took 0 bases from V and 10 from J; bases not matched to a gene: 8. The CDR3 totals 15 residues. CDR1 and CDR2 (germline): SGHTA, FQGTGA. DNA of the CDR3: TGTGCCAGCAGCTTAACTGTAGCGGGGTTTTACGAGCAGTTCTTC. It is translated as CASSLTVAGFYEQFF.

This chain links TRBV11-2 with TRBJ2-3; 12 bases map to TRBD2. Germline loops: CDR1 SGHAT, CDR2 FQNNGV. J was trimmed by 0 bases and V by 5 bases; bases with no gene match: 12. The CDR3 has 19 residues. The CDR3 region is CASSRGTSGRIASTDTQYF. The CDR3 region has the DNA TGTGCCAGCAGCCGCGGGACTAGCGGGCGGATCGCTAGCACAGATACGCAGTATTTT.

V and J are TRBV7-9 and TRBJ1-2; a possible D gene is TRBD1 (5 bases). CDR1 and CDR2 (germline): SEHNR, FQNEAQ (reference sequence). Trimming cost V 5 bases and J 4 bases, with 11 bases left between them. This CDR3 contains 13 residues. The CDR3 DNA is TGTGCCAGCAGCCCAGGGCCAGGCTATGGCTACACCTTC. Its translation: CASSPGPGYGYTF.

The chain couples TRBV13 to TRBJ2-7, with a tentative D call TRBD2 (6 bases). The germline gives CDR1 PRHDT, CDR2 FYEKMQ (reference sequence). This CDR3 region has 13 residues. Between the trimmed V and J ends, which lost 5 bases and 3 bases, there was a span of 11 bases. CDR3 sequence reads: CASSRGGDYEQYF. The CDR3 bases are TGTGCCAGCAGCCGCGGAGGGGACTACGAGCAGTACTTC.

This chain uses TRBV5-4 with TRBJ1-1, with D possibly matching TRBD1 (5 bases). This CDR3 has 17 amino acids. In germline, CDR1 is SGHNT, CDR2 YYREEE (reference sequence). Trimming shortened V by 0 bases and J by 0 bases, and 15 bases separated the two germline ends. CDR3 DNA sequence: TGTGCCAGCAGCTTGGGGGGGGTGATTAGGATGAACACTGAAGCTTTCTTT. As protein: CASSLGGVIRMNTEAFF.

The CDR3 sequence is CASGPDRVTHTEAFF. DNA for the CDR3: TGTGCTAGTGGTCCCGACAGGGTGACCCACACTGAAGCTTTCTTT. The chain joins TRBV12-5 to TRBJ1-1, with 7 positions matching TRBD1. The CDR3 length is 15 residues. V was clipped by 5 bases and J by 3 bases; unmatched bases: 9. Germline lookup yields CDR1 LGHNT and CDR2 FRNRAP.

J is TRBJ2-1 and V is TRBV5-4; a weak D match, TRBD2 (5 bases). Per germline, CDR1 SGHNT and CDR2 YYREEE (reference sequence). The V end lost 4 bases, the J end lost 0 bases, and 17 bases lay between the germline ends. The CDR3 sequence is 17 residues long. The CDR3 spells CASSPHRGHSSYNEQFF. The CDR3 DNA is TGTGCCAGCAGCCCTCACCGCGGGCACAGCTCCTACAATGAGCAGTTCTTC. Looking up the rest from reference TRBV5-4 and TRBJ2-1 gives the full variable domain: ETGVTQSPTHLIKTRGQQVTLRCSSQSGHNTVSWYQQALGQGPQFIFQYYREEENGRGNFPPRFSGLQFPNYSSELNVNALELDDSALYLCASSPHRGHSSYNEQFFGPGTRLTVL.

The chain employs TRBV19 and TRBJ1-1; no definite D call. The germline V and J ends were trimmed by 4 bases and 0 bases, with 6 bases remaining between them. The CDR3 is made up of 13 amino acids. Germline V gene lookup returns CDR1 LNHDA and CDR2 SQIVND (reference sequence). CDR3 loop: CASSTQMNTEAFF. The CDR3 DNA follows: TGTGCCAGTAGTACCCAGATGAACACTGAAGCTTTCTTT.

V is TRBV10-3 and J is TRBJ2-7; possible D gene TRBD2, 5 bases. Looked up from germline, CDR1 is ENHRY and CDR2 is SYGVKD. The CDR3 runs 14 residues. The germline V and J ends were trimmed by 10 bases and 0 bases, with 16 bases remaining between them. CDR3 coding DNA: TGTGCCACCGTAGCGATACCGAGCTCCTACGAGCAGTACTTC. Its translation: CATVAIPSSYEQYF.

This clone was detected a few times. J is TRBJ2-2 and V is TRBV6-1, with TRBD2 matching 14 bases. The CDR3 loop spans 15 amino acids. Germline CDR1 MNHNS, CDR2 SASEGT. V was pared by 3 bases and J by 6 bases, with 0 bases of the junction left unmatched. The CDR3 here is CASSEGLAGAGELFF. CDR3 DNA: TGTGCCAGCAGTGAGGGACTAGCGGGGGCCGGGGAGCTGTTTTTT.

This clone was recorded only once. Here the CDR3 reads CASSPQTGRGGEQFF. CDR3 nucleotides: TGTGCCAGCTCACCTCAAACCGGGCGGGGGGGTGAGCAGTTCTTC. The chain combines TRBV2 with TRBJ2-1; 9 positions agree with TRBD2. Germline V gene data show CDR1 as SNHLY and CDR2 as FYNNEI. This CDR3 contains 15 residues. V gave up 8 bases and J gave up 9 bases; unmatched junction bases: 14.

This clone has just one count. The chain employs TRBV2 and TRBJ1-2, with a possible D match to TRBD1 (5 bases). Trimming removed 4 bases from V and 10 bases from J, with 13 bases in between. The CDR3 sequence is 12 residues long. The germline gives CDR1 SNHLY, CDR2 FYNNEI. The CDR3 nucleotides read TGTGCCAGCAGTGCAGGGTATGACATCTACACCTTC. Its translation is CASSAGYDIYTF.

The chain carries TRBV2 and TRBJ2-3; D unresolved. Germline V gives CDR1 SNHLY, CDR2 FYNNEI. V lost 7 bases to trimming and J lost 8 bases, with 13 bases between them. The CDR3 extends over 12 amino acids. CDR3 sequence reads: CASKNVAGTQYF. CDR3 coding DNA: TGTGCCAGCAAGAACGTGGCAGGTACGCAGTATTTT.